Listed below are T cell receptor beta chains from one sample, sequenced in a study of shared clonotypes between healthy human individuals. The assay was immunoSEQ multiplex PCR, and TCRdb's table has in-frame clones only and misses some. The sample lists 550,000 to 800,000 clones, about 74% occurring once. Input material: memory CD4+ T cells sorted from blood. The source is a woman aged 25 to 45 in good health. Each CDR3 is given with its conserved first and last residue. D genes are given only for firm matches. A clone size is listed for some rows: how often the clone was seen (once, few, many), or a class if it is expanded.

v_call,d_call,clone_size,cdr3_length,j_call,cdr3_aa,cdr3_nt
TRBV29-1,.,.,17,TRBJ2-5,CSVAGESLKLVQETQYF,TGCAGCGTTGCTGGGGAATCCCTCAAGCTAGTTCAAGAGACCCAGTACTTC
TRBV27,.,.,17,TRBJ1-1,CASSGIPGRVGNTEAFF,TGTGCCAGCTCCGGGATCCCAGGTAGGGTAGGGAACACTGAAGCTTTCTTT
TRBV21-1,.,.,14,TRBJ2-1,CASSTNDRSNEQFF,TGTGCCAGCAGCACTAACGACAGATCCAATGAGCAGTTCTTC
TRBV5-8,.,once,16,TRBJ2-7,CASSLGVQRSSYEQYF,TGTGCCAGCAGCCTAGGCGTTCAGAGGAGCTCCTACGAGCAGTACTTC
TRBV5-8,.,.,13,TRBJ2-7,CASSLGNSYEQYF,TGTGCCAGCAGCTTAGGGAACTCCTACGAGCAGTACTTC
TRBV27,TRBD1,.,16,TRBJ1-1,CASSSSDRVVRTEAFF,TGTGCCAGCAGTTCAAGTGACAGGGTGGTTAGGACTGAAGCTTTCTTT
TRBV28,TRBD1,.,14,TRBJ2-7,CASSPPQGGYEQYF,TGTGCCAGCAGTCCACCACAGGGGGGCTACGAGCAGTACTTC
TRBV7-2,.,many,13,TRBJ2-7,CASSFTGAHEQYF,TGTGCCAGCAGTTTCACCGGGGCCCACGAGCAGTACTTC
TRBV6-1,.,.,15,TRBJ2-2,CASRRMGQVTGELFF,TGTGCCAGCAGGCGAATGGGGCAAGTCACCGGGGAGCTGTTTTTT
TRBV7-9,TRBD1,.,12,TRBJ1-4,CASSLGGEKLFF,TGTGCCAGCAGCCTAGGGGGCGAAAAACTGTTTTTT
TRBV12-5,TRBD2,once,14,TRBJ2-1,CASGFTGGYNEQFF,TGTGCTAGTGGTTTTACGGGAGGATACAATGAGCAGTTCTTC